The present entry profiles one T cell receptor (beta chain) with its context. The method was immunoSEQ multiplex PCR; TCRdb's version includes in-frame clones alone and lacks a portion of them. The data show roughly 1.5 million clones, 95% to 99% seen once. These data belong to a study of shared clonotypes between healthy human individuals. The CDR3 loop spans 18 amino acids. V lost 3 bases to trimming and J lost 6 bases; unmatched junction nucleotides: 13. Per germline, CDR1 SGHNT and CDR2 YYREEE (reference sequence). The J gene is TRBJ2-2, the V gene TRBV5-4; 11 nucleotides align to TRBD2. The material sequenced was naive CD4+ T cells sorted from blood. Subset denoted: CD45RA+ positively selected. The TCR originated in a man aged 30-40 years in good health. In nucleotides, the CDR3 is TGTGCCAGCAGCTCATCACTAGCGGGAGCTGTAATGTCCGGGGAGCTGTTTTTT. This codes for CASSSSLAGAVMSGELFF.